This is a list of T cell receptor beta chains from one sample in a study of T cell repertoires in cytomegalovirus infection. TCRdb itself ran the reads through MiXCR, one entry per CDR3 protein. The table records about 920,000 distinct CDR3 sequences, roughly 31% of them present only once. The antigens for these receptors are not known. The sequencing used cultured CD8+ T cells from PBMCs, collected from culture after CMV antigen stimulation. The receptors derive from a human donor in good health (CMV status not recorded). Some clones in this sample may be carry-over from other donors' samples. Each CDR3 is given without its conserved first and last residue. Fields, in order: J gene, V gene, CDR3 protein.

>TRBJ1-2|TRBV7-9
ASSSPDRGTANYGYT
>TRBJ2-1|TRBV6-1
ASPHGHPTGGNEQF
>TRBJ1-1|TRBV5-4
ASSPPMAENTEAF
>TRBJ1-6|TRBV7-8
ASIRGPEDSPLH
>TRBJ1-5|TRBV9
ASSETPGVNQPQH
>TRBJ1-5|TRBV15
ATSAAATNQPQH
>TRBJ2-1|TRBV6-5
ASRATGGLFTEQF
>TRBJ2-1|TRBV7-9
ASSPVAGGYNEQF
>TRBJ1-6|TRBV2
ASSSGYGPYNSPLH
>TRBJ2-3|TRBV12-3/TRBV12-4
ASSLFRRGDTQY
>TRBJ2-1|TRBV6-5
ASSYSQTGGYNEQF
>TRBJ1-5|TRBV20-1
SARDRRFSNQPQH
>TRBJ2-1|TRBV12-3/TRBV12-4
ASSGTGASSYNEQF
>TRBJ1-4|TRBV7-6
ASSYGFGALGEETNEKLF
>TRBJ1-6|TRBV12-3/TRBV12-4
ASSLALPYNSPLH
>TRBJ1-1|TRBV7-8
ASSPDRGRNTEAF
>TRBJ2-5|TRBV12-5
ASARGQETQY
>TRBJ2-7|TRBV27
ASSLLGSPGGQY
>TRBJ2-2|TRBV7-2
ASSPQGFNGELF
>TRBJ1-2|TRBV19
ASSTPGAET
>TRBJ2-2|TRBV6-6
ASSYVVAFGELF
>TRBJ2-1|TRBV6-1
ASSSTGWDPSDEQF
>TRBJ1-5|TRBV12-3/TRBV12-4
ASSFGGAHSNQPQH
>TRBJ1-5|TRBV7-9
ASSLGGLGSQPQH
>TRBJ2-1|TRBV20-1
SAVGITGGGNEQF
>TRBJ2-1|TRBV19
ASSIGGSGRILNEQF
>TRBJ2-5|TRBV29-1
SADVVRGFQETQY
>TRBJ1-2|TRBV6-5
ASSYSTRAQGYT
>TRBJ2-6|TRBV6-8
ASSPFGANVLT
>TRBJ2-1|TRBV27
ASSSFLAGAYNEQF
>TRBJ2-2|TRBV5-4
ASSLLGQGDNTGELF
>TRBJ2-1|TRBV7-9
ASSSRRGDEQF
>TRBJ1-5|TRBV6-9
VRTASNQPQH
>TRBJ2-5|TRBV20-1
SAIPSGGAETQY
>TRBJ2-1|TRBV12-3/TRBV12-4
ASSLTATYNEQF
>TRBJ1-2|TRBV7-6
ASSPRGQGPDYGYT
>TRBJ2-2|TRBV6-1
ASSPAGGLRTGELF
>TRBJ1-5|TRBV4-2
ASSQGTGGVQPQH
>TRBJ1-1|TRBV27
ASSPDRGYTEAF
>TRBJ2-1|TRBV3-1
ASSQGIVGRYNEQF
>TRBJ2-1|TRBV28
ASSSLAGGRGNEQF
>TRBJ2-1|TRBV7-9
ASSSKGTGEQF